This entry lists 4 T cell receptor beta chains sequenced from one sample in a study of cytomegalovirus exposure and HLA in healthy donors. Primers for the PCR totalled 60 Vbeta and 13 Jbeta. The method was immunoSEQ multiplex PCR; TCRdb's version includes in-frame clones alone and lacks a portion of them. Among 160,000 or so clones listed, approximately 88% were seen once. Sequencing input: PBMCs. The receptors stem from a woman under 30 in good health and CMV-seronegative.

The chain employs TRBV20-1 and TRBJ1-2, with D hard to call. Trimming took 6 bases from V and 8 from J, leaving 7 bases between them. Germline values: CDR1 DFQATT, CDR2 SNEGSKA (reference sequence). The CDR3 runs to 9 residues. CDR3 region: CSAPGGYTF. CDR3 sequence (DNA): TGCAGTGCCCCGGGGGGCTACACCTTC.

The V and J genes are TRBV19 and TRBJ1-5; TRBD1 matches at 8 bases. Germline V lookup: CDR1 LNHDA, CDR2 SQIVND (reference sequence). CDR3 size: 14 residues. Unmatched junction bases numbered 9, after V lost 8 bases and J lost 6 bases. The chain's CDR3 is CASSDRGGVQPQHF. For the CDR3, the DNA is TGTGCCAGTTCTGACAGGGGTGGTGTTCAGCCCCAGCATTTT.

The V and J genes are TRBV28 and TRBJ1-2, with D uncertain. The ends were cut back, 3 bases at V and 0 bases at J, with 8 bases in the middle. The CDR3 runs 14 residues. Germline V gene sequence: CDR1 MDHEN, CDR2 SYDVKM. CDR3 residues: CASSFTKPNYGYTF. The CDR3 DNA sequence: TGTGCCAGCAGTTTCACTAAACCTAACTATGGCTACACCTTC.

The chain employs TRBV5-1 and TRBJ2-3, with D unresolved. Germline CDR1 and CDR2: SGHRS and YFSETQ. With 1 base removed from V and 1 base from J, the gap between germline ends came to 13 bases. The CDR3 is made up of 16 amino acids. CDR3 sequence (DNA): TGCGCCAGCAGCTTGAGAGTTGGAGAGGGCACAGATACGCAGTATTTT. Translated, it gives CASSLRVGEGTDTQYF. The complete variable domain, with remaining parts taken from reference TRBV5-1 and TRBJ2-3, reads KAGVTQTPRYLIKTRGQQVTLSCSPISGHRSVSWYQQTPGQGLQFLFEYFSETQRNKGNFPGRFSGRQFSNSRSEMNVSTLELGDSALYLCASSLRVGEGTDTQYFGPGTRLTVL.